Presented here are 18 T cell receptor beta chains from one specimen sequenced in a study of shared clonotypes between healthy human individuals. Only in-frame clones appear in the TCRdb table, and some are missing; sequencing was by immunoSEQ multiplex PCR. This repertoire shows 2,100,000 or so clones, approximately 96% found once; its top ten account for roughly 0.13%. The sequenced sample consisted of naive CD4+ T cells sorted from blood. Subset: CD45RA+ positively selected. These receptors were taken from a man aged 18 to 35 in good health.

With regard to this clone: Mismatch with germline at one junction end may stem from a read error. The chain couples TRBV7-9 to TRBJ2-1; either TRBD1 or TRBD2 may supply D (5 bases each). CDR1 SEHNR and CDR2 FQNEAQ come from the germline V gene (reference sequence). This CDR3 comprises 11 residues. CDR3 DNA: TGTGCCAGCACCTCAGGACTGAGGGGAGTCTTC. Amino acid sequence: CASTSGLRGVF.

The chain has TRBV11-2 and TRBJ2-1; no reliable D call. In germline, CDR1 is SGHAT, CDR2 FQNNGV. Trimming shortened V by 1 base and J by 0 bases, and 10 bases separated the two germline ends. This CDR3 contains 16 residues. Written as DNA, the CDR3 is TGTGCCAGCAGCTTAGTAACCACTACCTCCTACAATGAGCAGTTCTTC. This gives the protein CASSLVTTTSYNEQFF.

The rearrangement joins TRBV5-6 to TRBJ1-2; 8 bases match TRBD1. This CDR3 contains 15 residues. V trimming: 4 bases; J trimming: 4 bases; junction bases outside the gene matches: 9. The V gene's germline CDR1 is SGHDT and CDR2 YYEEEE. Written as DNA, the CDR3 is TGTGCCAGCAGCAGTCCACATACAGGGGGCTATGGCTACACCTTC. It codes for CASSSPHTGGYGYTF.

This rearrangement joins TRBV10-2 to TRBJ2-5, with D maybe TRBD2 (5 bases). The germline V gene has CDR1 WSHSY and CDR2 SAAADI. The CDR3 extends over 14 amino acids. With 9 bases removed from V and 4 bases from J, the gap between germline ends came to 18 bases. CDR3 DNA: TGCGCCAGTCAGCCCCGGCGGGTGGGAGAGACCCAGTACTTC. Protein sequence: CASQPRRVGETQYF.

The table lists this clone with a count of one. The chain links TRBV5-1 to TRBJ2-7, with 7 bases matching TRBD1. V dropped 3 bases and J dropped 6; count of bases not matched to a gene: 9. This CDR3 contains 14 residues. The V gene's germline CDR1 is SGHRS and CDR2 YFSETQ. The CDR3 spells CASSSARQGSEQYF. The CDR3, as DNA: TGCGCCAGCAGCTCCGCAAGACAGGGCTCCGAGCAGTACTTC.

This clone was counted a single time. CDR3 in DNA: TGTGCCAGCAGCTCGGAGCGGGGGGGCGCCTACGAGCAGTACTTC. Its protein product is CASSSERGGAYEQYF. J is TRBJ2-7 and V is TRBV4-2, with 10 bases lining up with TRBD2. Germline loops: CDR1 LGHNA, CDR2 YNFKEQ. V gave up 5 bases and J gave up 2 bases; unmatched junction bases: 6. The CDR3 totals 15 residues.

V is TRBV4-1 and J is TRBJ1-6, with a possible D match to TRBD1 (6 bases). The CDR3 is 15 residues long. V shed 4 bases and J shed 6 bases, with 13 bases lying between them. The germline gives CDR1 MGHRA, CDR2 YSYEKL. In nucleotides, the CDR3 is TGCGCCAGCAGCCGGGGAACAGGGAGTAATTCACCCCTCCACTTT. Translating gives CASSRGTGSNSPLHF.

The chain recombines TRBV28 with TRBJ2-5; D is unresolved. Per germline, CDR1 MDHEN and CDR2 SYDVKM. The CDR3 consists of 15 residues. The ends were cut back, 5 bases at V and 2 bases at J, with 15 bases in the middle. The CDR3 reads CASSQQFGPQETQYF. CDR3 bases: TGTGCCAGCAGTCAGCAGTTCGGACCGCAAGAGACCCAGTACTTC. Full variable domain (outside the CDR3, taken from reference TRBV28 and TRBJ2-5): DVKVTQSSRYLVKRTGEKVFLECVQDMDHENMFWYRQDPGLGLRLIYFSYDVKMKEKGDIPEGYSVSREKKERFSLILESASTNQTSMYLCASSQQFGPQETQYFGPGTRLLVL.

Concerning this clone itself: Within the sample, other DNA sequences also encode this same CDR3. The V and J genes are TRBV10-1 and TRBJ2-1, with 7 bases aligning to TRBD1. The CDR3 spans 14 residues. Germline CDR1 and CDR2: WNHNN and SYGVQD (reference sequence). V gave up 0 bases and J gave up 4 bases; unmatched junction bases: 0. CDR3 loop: CASSESTGYNEQFF. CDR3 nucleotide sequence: TGCGCCAGCAGTGAGTCGACAGGGTACAATGAGCAGTTCTTC.

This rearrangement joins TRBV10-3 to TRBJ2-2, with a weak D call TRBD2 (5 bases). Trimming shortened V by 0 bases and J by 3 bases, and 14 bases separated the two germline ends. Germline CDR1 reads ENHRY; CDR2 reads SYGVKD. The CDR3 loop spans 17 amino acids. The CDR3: CAISESAGRGDTGELFF. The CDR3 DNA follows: TGTGCCATCAGTGAGTCTGCGGGCAGAGGAGACACCGGGGAGCTGTTTTTT.

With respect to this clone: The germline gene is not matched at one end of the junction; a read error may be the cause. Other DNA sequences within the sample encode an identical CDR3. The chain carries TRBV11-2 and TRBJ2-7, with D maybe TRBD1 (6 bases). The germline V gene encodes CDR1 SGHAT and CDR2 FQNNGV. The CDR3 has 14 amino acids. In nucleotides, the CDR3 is TGTGCCAGCAGCCTAGACAGGAGCTCCTACGAGCAGTACTTC. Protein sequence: CASSLDRSSYEQYF.

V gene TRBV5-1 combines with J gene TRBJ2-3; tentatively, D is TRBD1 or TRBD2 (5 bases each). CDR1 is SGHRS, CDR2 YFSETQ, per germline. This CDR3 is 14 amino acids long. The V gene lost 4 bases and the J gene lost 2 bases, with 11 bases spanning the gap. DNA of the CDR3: TGCGCCAGCAGCCGGGACCTCCTCACAGATACGCAGTATTTT. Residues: CASSRDLLTDTQYF.

CDR3 bases: TGCGCCAGCAGCCCTGGACAGGGGCTTTCACCCCTCCACTTT. Translated: CASSPGQGLSPLHF. This chain connects TRBV5-1 to TRBJ1-6, with 9 bases fitting TRBD1. Germline V gene data show CDR1 as SGHRS and CDR2 as YFSETQ. The CDR3 totals 14 residues. Unmatched junction bases numbered 5, after V lost 4 bases and J lost 9 bases.

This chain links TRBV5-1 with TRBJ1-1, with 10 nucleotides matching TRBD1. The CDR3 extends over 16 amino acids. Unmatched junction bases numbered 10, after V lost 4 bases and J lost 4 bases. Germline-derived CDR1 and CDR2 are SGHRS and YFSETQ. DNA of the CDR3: TGCGCCAGCAGCGCCGACAGGGGGCGTCTGTCCACTGAAGCTTTCTTT. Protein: CASSADRGRLSTEAFF.

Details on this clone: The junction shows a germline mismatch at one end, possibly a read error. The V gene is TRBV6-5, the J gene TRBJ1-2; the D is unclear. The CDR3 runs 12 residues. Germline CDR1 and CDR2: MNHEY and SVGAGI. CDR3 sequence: CAISERHYGYTF. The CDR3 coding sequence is TGTGCCATCAGTGAACGTCACTATGGCTACACCTTC.

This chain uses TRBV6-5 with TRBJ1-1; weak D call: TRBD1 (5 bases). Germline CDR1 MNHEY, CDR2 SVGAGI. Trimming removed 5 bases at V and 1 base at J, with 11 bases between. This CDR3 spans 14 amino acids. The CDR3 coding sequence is TGTGCCAGCAGTCGGGACCAGAGGAACACTGAAGCTTTCTTT. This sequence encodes CASSRDQRNTEAFF.

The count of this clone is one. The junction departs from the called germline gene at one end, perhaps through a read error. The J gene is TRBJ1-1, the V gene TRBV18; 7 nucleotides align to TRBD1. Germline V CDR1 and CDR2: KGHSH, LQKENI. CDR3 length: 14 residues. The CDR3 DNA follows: TGTGCCAGCTCACCTCAGTCCGACAGGGCCAACCTTCGCTTT. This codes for CASSPQSDRANLRF.

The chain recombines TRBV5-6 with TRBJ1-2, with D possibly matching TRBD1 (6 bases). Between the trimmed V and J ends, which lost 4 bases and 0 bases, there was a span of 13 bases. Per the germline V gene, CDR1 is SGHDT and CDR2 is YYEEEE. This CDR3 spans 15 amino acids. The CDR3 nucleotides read TGTGCCAGCAGCCACCGGGACACTGCTAACTATGGCTACACCTTC. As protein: CASSHRDTANYGYTF.